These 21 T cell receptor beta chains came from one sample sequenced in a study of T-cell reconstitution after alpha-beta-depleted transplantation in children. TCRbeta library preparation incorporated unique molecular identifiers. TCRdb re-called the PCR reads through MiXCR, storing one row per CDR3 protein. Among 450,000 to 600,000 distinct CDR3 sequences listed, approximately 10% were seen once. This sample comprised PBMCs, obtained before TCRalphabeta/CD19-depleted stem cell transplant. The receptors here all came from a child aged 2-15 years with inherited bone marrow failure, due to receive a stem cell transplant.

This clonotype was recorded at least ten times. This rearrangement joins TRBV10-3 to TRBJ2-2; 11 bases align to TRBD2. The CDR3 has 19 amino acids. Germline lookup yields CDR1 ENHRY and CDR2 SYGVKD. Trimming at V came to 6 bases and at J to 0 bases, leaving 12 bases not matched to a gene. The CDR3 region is CAIRDVAGGPRANTGELFF. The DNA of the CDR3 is TGTGCCATCAGGGACGTAGCGGGAGGGCCGAGAGCGAACACCGGGGAGCTGTTTTTT.

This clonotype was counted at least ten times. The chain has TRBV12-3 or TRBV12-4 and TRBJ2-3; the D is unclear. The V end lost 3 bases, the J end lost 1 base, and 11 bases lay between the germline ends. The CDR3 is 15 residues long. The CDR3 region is CASSFSAYRTDTQYF. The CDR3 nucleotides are TGTGCCAGCAGTTTTTCAGCGTACCGCACAGATACGCAGTATTTT.

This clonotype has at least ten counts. CDR3 bases: TGTGCCAGCAGCCAAACGGTAGCGGGAGAATCAACAGATACGCAGTATTTT. Its protein product is CASSQTVAGESTDTQYF. This chain links TRBV7-9 with TRBJ2-3, with 9 positions matching TRBD2. Per the germline V gene, CDR1 is SEHNR and CDR2 is FQNEAQ (reference sequence). This CDR3 contains 17 residues. Trimming removed 5 bases from V and 3 bases from J; junction bases left unmatched: 12.

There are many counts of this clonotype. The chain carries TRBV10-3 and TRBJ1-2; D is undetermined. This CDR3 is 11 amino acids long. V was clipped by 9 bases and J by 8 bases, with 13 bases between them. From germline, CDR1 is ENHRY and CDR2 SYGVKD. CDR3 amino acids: CAMGNMGGYTF. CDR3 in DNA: TGTGCCATGGGGAACATGGGAGGCTACACCTTC.

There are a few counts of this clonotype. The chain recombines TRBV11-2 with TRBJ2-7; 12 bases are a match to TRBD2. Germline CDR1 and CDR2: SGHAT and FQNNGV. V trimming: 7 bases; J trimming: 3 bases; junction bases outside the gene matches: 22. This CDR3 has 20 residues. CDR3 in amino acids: CASTDGGGGLAGGSLYEQYF. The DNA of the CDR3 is TGTGCCAGCACCGATGGAGGGGGCGGGCTAGCGGGAGGGTCGCTCTACGAGCAGTACTTC.

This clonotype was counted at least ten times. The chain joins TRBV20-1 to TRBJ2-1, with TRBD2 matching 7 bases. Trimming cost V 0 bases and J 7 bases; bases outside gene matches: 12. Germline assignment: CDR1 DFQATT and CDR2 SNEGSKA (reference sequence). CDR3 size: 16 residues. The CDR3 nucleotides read TGCAGTGCTAGAGATTTTAGTGGACTAGGCTTTAATGAGCAGTTCTTC. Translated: CSARDFSGLGFNEQFF.

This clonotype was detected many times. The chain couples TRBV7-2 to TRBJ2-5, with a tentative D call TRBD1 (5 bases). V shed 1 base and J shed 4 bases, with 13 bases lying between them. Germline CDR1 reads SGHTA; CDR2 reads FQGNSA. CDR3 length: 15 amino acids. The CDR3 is CASSLVGLLLETQYF. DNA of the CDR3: TGTGCCAGCAGCTTAGTGGGGCTATTGTTAGAGACCCAGTACTTC.

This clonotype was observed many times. CDR3 coding DNA: TGCGCCAGCAGCCAAGAGTGGAGGAAGGGGCTGGAGACCCAGTACTTC. It yields the protein CASSQEWRKGLETQYF. V usage is TRBV4-3 and J usage is TRBJ2-5, with D possibly being TRBD1 or TRBD2 (5 bases each). V was trimmed by 0 bases and J by 5 bases, leaving 16 bases between them. This CDR3 is built from 16 residues. Germline CDR1 reads LGHNA; CDR2 reads YSLEER.

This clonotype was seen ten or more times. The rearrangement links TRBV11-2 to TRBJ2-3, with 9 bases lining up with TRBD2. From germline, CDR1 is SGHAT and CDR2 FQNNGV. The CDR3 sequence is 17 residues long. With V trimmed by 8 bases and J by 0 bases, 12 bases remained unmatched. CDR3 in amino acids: CASAGLAGRTSTDTQYF. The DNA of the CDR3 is TGTGCCAGCGCCGGCCTAGCGGGGCGGACTAGCACAGATACGCAGTATTTT.

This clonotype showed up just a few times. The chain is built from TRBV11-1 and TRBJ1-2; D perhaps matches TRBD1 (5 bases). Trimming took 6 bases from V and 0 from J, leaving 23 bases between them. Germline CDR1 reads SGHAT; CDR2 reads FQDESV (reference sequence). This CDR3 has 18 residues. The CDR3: CASSSPFGTDRANYGYTF. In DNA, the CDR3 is TGTGCCAGCAGTTCTCCTTTTGGGACCGACAGAGCTAACTATGGCTACACCTTC. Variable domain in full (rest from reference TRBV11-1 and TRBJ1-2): EAEVAQSPRYKITEKSQAVAFWCDPISGHATLYWYRQILGQGPELLVQFQDESVVDDSQLPKDRFSAERLKGVDSTLKIQPAELGDSAMYLCASSSPFGTDRANYGYTFGSGTRLTVV.

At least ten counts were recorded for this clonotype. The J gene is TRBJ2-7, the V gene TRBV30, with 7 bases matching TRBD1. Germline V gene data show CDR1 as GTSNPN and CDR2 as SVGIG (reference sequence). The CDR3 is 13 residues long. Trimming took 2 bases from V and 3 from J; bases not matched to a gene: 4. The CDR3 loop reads CAWSSQGDYEQYF. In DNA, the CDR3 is TGTGCCTGGAGTTCCCAGGGGGACTACGAGCAGTACTTC. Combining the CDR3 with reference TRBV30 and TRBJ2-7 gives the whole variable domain SQTIHQWPATLVQPVGSPLSLECTVEGTSNPNLYWYRQAAGRGLQLLFYSVGIGQISSEVPQNLSASRPQDRQFILSSKKLLLSDSGFYLCAWSSQGDYEQYFGPGTRLTVT.

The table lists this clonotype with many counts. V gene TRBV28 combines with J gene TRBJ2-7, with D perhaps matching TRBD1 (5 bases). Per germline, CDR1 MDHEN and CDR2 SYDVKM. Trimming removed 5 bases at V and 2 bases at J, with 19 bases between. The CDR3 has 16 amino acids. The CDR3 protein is CASSPLSVGATYEQYF. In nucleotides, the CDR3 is TGTGCCAGCAGTCCCCTTAGTGTAGGGGCTACCTACGAGCAGTACTTC. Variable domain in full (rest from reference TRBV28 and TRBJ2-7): DVKVTQSSRYLVKRTGEKVFLECVQDMDHENMFWYRQDPGLGLRLIYFSYDVKMKEKGDIPEGYSVSREKKERFSLILESASTNQTSMYLCASSPLSVGATYEQYFGPGTRLTVT.

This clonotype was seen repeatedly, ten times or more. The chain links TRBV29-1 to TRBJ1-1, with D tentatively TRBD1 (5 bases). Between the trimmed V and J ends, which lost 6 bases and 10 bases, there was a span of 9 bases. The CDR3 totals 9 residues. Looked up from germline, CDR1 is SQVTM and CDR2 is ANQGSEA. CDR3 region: CSVWGGAFF. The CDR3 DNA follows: TGCAGCGTGTGGGGGGGAGCTTTCTTT.

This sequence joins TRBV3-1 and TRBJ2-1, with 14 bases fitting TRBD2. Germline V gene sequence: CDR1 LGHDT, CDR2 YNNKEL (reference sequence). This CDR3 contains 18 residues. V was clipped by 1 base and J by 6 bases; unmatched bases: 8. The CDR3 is CASSQGLAGGPPRNEQFF. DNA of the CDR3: TGTGCCAGCAGCCAAGGACTAGCGGGAGGGCCTCCACGCAATGAGCAGTTCTTC.

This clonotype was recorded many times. The CDR3 loop is CASSRTGNQETQYF. In DNA, the CDR3 is TGCGCCAGCAGCCGGACAGGAAATCAAGAGACCCAGTACTTC. The genes are TRBV5-1 and TRBJ2-5, with TRBD1 identical over 7 bases. Looked up from germline, CDR1 is SGHRS and CDR2 is YFSETQ. The CDR3 totals 14 residues. Germline trimming cut 4 bases from V and 2 bases from J; bases unmatched to any gene: 5.

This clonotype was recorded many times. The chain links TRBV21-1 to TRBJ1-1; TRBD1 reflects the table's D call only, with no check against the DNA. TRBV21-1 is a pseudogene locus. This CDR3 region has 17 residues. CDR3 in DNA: TGTGCCAGCAGCAAGATCGGCAGGGGGACTTGGAACACTGAAGCTTTCTTT. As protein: CASSKIGRGTWNTEAFF.

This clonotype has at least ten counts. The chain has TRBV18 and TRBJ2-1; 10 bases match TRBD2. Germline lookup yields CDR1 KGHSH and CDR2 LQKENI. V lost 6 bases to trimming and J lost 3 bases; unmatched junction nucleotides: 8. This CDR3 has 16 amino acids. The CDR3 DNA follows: TGTGCCAGCTCCCTTCTAGCGGGAGCGAACTACAATGAGCAGTTCTTC. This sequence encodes CASSLLAGANYNEQFF.

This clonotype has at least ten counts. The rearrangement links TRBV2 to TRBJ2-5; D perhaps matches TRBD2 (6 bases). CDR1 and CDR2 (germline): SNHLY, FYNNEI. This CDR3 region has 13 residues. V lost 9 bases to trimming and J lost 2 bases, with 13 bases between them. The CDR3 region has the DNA TGTGCCAGACAGACGGAGGGGCAAGAGACCCAGTACTTC. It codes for CARQTEGQETQYF.

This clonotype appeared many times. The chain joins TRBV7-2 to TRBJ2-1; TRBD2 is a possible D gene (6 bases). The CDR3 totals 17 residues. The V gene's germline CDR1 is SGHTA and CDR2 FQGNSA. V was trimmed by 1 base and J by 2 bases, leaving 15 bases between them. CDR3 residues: CASSLVLTRVTYNEQFF. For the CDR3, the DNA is TGTGCCAGCAGCTTAGTCCTGACTAGGGTAACCTACAATGAGCAGTTCTTC.

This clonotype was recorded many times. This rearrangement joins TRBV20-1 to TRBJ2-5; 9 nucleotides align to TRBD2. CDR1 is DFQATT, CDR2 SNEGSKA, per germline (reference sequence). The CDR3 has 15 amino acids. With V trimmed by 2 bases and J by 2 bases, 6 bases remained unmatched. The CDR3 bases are TGCAGTGCTAGAACAAAGGCGGGAGGGCAAGAGACCCAGTACTTC. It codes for CSARTKAGGQETQYF.

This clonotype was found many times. CDR3 sequence: CASSRPGQGKYGYTF. The CDR3 DNA reads as TGTGCCAGCAGTCGACCGGGACAGGGGAAGTATGGCTACACCTTC. The rearrangement uses TRBV27 and TRBJ1-2; 10 bases are shared with TRBD1. This CDR3 contains 15 residues. Germline V gene sequence: CDR1 MNHEY, CDR2 SMNVEV (reference sequence). Trimming cost V 5 bases and J 5 bases; bases outside gene matches: 8.